This T cell receptor (beta chain) was found in a study of cytomegalovirus exposure and HLA in healthy donors. CDR3 length equals 15 residues. From germline, CDR1 is SEHNR and CDR2 FQNEAQ (reference sequence). Worth noting for this clone: One junction end disagrees with the germline gene, perhaps due to a read error.

The PCR employed 60 Vbeta primers together with 13 Jbeta primers. Libraries were prepared by immunoSEQ multiplex PCR; TCRdb keeps only in-frame clonotypes and omits some of them. The sample shows some 130,000 clones, about 80% of them seen only once. This TCR derives from a male donor in good health and CMV-seronegative. The V and J genes are TRBV7-9 and TRBJ1-4, with D possibly being TRBD1 (6 bases). Material: PBMCs. CDR3 coding DNA: TGTTCCAGCAGCTTTTATTTGACAGGCGACGAAAAACTGTTTTTT. Its protein is CSSSFYLTGDEKLFF.